Listed here are 29 T cell receptor beta chains from one sample, sequenced in a study of a mutant IDH1 vaccine in newly diagnosed glioma (dated by TCRdb to the early 2020s). For these receptors, no antigen is known. Per the publication, the time point label means: week 23, last vaccination. Each vaccine dose, consisting of 300 ug of a 20-mer mutant IDH1 peptide in Montanide, was administered subcutaneously with topical imiquimod. The receptor library was made with the immunoSEQ multiplex PCR assay. This immuneACCESS table, as held by TCRdb, lists in-frame sequences with V and J called but not all clones. Of the missing ones, under half trace to an unresolved V gene in checked studies; the others have no known cause. A total of about 44,000 clones appear in this sample, 80% to 95% of them only once. The top ten hold over 3.5% of the sample. This specimen was PBMCs, taken from a glioma patient whose treatment included an IDH1 peptide vaccine. These receptors were taken from a man aged 50 to 59 with glioma.

This chain links TRBV30 with TRBJ1-1; no definite D call. The germline V and J ends were trimmed by 2 bases and 7 bases, with 8 bases remaining between them. CDR3 length: 11 residues. CDR1 and CDR2 (germline): GTSNPN, SVGIG (reference sequence). Here the CDR3 DNA reads TGTGCCTGGAGTAGGGTTGGTGAAGCTTTCTTT. Translated: CAWSRVGEAFF.

The V and J genes are TRBV10-1 and TRBJ2-2; D is ambiguous. The germline V gene encodes CDR1 WNHNN and CDR2 SYGVQD (reference sequence). This CDR3 is 12 amino acids long. V lost 6 bases, J lost 7 bases, and 9 bases lay in between. The CDR3 sequence: CASSTRNGELFF. DNA of the CDR3: TGCGCCAGCAGCACAAGAAACGGGGAGCTGTTTTTT.

The chain links TRBV5-4 to TRBJ2-2; 7 positions match TRBD1. V shed 2 bases, J shed 6 bases, and the junction held 7 bases outside the gene matches. This CDR3 has 15 amino acids. The V gene's germline CDR1 is SGHNT and CDR2 YYREEE (reference sequence). The CDR3: CASSLSTGAPGELFF. The CDR3 DNA follows: TGTGCCAGCAGCTTATCCACAGGGGCCCCCGGGGAGCTGTTTTTT.

This clone was counted once. The chain employs TRBV30 and TRBJ1-5; D is uncertain. The CDR3 sequence is 13 residues long. V shed 2 bases and J shed 3 bases, with 8 bases lying between them. The germline gives CDR1 GTSNPN, CDR2 SVGIG (reference sequence). The DNA of the CDR3 is TGTGCCTGGAGTCCCACCTACAATCAGCCCCAGCATTTT. Its translation: CAWSPTYNQPQHF.

The chain employs TRBV11-2 and TRBJ1-2; D ambiguous. CDR3 length: 14 residues. V was trimmed by 5 bases and J by 8 bases, leaving 18 bases between them. Germline CDR1 is SGHAT and CDR2 is FQNNGV. In DNA form, the CDR3 reads TGTGCCAGCAGCAAGTACGGGGAAGGGAGCGGCTACACCTTC. Its translation: CASSKYGEGSGYTF. Filled out from reference TRBV11-2 and TRBJ1-2, the complete variable domain reads EAGVAQSPRYKIIEKRQSVAFWCNPISGHATLYWYQQILGQGPKLLIQFQNNGVVDDSQLPKDRFSAERLKGVDSTLKIQPAKLEDSAVYLCASSKYGEGSGYTFGSGTRLTVV.

This clone came up once. The chain has TRBV7-9 and TRBJ1-5; tentatively, D is TRBD1 (6 bases). CDR3 length equals 14 residues. V lost 1 base and J lost 4, with 8 bases in between. CDR1 and CDR2 (germline): SEHNR, FQNEAQ (reference sequence). DNA for the CDR3: TGTGCCAGCAGCTTAGAGGGGGGTAATCAGCCCCAGCATTTT. The encoded protein is CASSLEGGNQPQHF.

This sequence joins TRBV9 and TRBJ2-5, with D perhaps matching TRBD2 (5 bases). Trimming cost V 0 bases and J 2 bases, with 14 bases left between them. This CDR3 region has 16 residues. Germline V gene lookup returns CDR1 SGDLS and CDR2 YYNGEE. CDR3 residues: CASSVATGRGQETQYF. DNA for the CDR3: TGTGCCAGCAGCGTAGCTACTGGTCGGGGACAAGAGACCCAGTACTTC.

The chain combines TRBV29-1 with TRBJ1-2, with D maybe TRBD1 (6 bases). There are 13 residues in the CDR3. V was cut by 7 bases and J by 8 bases, with 20 bases left in between. The V gene's germline CDR1 is SQVTM and CDR2 ANQGSEA. The CDR3 nucleotides read TGCAGCGCCGGCCGGGGGGCTAGATGGGGCTACACCTTC. Amino acids: CSAGRGARWGYTF.

This chain connects TRBV20-1 to TRBJ2-7; 12 bases fit TRBD2. The CDR3 extends over 11 amino acids. Per germline, CDR1 DFQATT and CDR2 SNEGSKA (reference sequence). The CDR3 protein is CLGLAGTEQYF. CDR3 nucleotide sequence: TGCCTTGGACTAGCGGGGACCGAGCAGTACTTC.

The chain combines TRBV9 with TRBJ2-2; maybe TRBD1 (5 bases). The CDR3 length is 12 residues. The germline gives CDR1 SGDLS, CDR2 YYNGEE. V shed 4 bases and J shed 5 bases, with 6 bases lying between them. CDR3 coding DNA: TGTGCCAGCAGCCAGGGTACCGGGGAGCTGTTTTTT. This translates into CASSQGTGELFF.

V is TRBV15 and J is TRBJ2-3, with TRBD2 as a possible D gene (5 bases). Germline V gene data show CDR1 as LNHNV and CDR2 as YYDKDF (reference sequence). The CDR3 contains 16 residues. The germline V and J ends were trimmed by 2 bases and 1 base, with 13 bases remaining between them. The chain's CDR3 is CATSRQGGFGTDTQYF. The CDR3 region has the DNA TGTGCCACCAGCAGACAAGGCGGGTTCGGCACAGATACGCAGTATTTT. Using reference TRBV15 and TRBJ2-3 for the parts outside the CDR3, the full variable domain is DAMVIQNPRYQVTQFGKPVTLSCSQTLNHNVMYWYQQKSSQAPKLLFHYYDKDFNNEADTPDNFQSRRPNTSFCFLDIRSPGLGDTAMYLCATSRQGGFGTDTQYFGPGTRLTVL.

This clone occurred once. The chain has TRBV9 and TRBJ2-1; no reliable D call. V was trimmed by 1 base and J by 0 bases, leaving 8 bases between them. The CDR3 extends over 15 amino acids. The V gene's germline CDR1 is SGDLS and CDR2 YYNGEE. CDR3 sequence: CASSVYSTSYNEQFF. The CDR3 DNA sequence: TGTGCCAGCAGCGTATACTCAACCTCCTACAATGAGCAGTTCTTC.

This chain joins TRBV6-1 and TRBJ2-7; TRBD2 might be the D (6 bases). The germline V gene has CDR1 MNHNS and CDR2 SASEGT. The CDR3 length is 14 residues. V lost 6 bases to trimming and J lost 2 bases, with 14 bases between them. The CDR3 DNA follows: TGTGCCAGCAGCCCGGGACTGGGAGCCTACGAGCAGTACTTC. The encoded protein is CASSPGLGAYEQYF.

The CDR3 sequence is CAWGVVAGGTQYF. DNA for the CDR3: TGTGCCTGGGGGGTGGTTGCGGGAGGGACCCAGTACTTC. J is TRBJ2-5 and V is TRBV30; 8 nucleotides match TRBD2. CDR1 GTSNPN and CDR2 SVGIG come from the germline V gene (reference sequence). J gave up 7 bases and V 5 bases, and 9 bases lay outside the gene matches. This CDR3 region has 13 residues.

This sequence joins TRBV7-2 and TRBJ2-1, with 10 bases that match TRBD2. This CDR3 comprises 18 residues. Germline CDR1 and CDR2: SGHTA and FQGNSA. Losses at the gene ends were 2 bases for V and 7 bases for J; bases not matched to a gene: 14. The CDR3 loop reads CASSLRLAGVTLGNEQFF. In DNA form, the CDR3 reads TGTGCCAGCAGCTTAAGGCTAGCGGGGGTCACCCTTGGAAATGAGCAGTTCTTC.

This clone has only one observation. The J gene is TRBJ2-5, the V gene TRBV13; the match to TRBD1 covers 10 bases. CDR3 length: 15 residues. Germline CDR1 and CDR2: PRHDT and FYEKMQ (reference sequence). V dropped 5 bases and J dropped 5; count of bases not matched to a gene: 8. CDR3 nucleotides: TGTGCCAGCAGCCATCGGACAGGGGGAGAGGAGACCCAGTACTTC. Protein product: CASSHRTGGEETQYF.

The chain uses TRBV10-2 and TRBJ2-3, with TRBD2 matching over 10 bases. CDR3 length equals 15 residues. The germline V gene encodes CDR1 WSHSY and CDR2 SAAADI. V was pared by 0 bases and J by 7 bases, with 4 bases of the junction left unmatched. CDR3 amino acids: CASSESSGGSYTQYF. The DNA for the CDR3 is TGCGCCAGCAGTGAGTCTAGCGGGGGGTCATATACGCAGTATTTT.

In nucleotides, the CDR3 is TGTGCCTGGAGGGGGGCTAGCGGGAGAAACTACAATGAGCAGTTCTTC. This codes for CAWRGASGRNYNEQFF. V is TRBV30 and J is TRBJ2-1, with TRBD2 matching 10 bases. CDR1 is GTSNPN, CDR2 SVGIG, per germline (reference sequence). V lost 3 bases to trimming and J lost 3 bases; unmatched junction nucleotides: 8. CDR3 length equals 16 residues.

The chain employs TRBV28 and TRBJ1-4, with D maybe TRBD1 (5 bases). Germline CDR1 is MDHEN and CDR2 is SYDVKM. There are 13 residues in the CDR3. V dropped 7 bases and J dropped 4 bases, with 10 bases sitting between them. The CDR3 DNA reads TGTGCCAGCACGGACATCTTTAATGAAAAACTGTTTTTT. Encoded protein: CASTDIFNEKLFF.

The chain has TRBV6-5 and TRBJ2-1, with 8 positions matching TRBD1. Germline loops: CDR1 MNHEY, CDR2 SVGAGI. The CDR3 runs 16 residues. After removal of 2 bases from V and 3 bases from J, the junction contained 6 bases not matched to a gene. The chain's CDR3 is CASSYRTGTFYNEQFF. The CDR3 DNA sequence: TGTGCCAGCAGTTACAGGACAGGGACCTTCTACAATGAGCAGTTCTTC.

The genes are TRBV7-8 and TRBJ2-7, with TRBD1 identical over 8 bases. V lost 1 base, J lost 6 bases, and 14 bases stayed unmatched. CDR3 length: 17 residues. Germline CDR1 is SGHVS and CDR2 is FQNEAQ. The CDR3 coding sequence is TGTGCCAGCAGCTTAGTTCCAGGGGGCCGTGGTTCGCTCGAGCAGTACTTC. It encodes CASSLVPGGRGSLEQYF. Complete variable domain (other parts from reference TRBV7-8 and TRBJ2-7): GAGVSQSPRYKVAKRGQDVALRCDPISGHVSLFWYQQALGQGPEFLTYFQNEAQLDKSGLPSDRFFAERPEGSVSTLKIQRTQQEDSAVYLCASSLVPGGRGSLEQYFGPGTRLTVT.

The chain joins TRBV6-6 to TRBJ2-2, with 7 bases fitting TRBD1. CDR3 size: 14 residues. After removal of 5 bases from V and 5 bases from J, the junction contained 5 bases not matched to a gene. The V gene's germline CDR1 is MNHNY and CDR2 SVGAGI (reference sequence). The CDR3 is CASSRQGGTGELFF. CDR3 sequence (DNA): TGTGCCAGCAGTCGACAGGGTGGAACCGGGGAGCTGTTTTTT.

The chain employs TRBV5-1 and TRBJ2-7; 7 bases fit TRBD1. Trimming removed 3 bases from V and 0 bases from J; junction bases left unmatched: 15. The CDR3 is made up of 18 amino acids. Germline CDR1 reads SGHRS; CDR2 reads YFSETQ. The chain's CDR3 is CASSSGQSGSTYSYEQYF. CDR3 in DNA: TGCGCCAGCAGCTCGGGACAGTCGGGCTCGACCTACTCCTACGAGCAGTACTTC. Full variable domain (outside the CDR3, taken from reference TRBV5-1 and TRBJ2-7): KAGVTQTPRYLIKTRGQQVTLSCSPISGHRSVSWYQQTPGQGLQFLFEYFSETQRNKGNFPGRFSGRQFSNSRSEMNVSTLELGDSALYLCASSSGQSGSTYSYEQYFGPGTRLTVT.

The J gene is TRBJ1-6, the V gene TRBV19; 8 nucleotides match TRBD1. The germline V gene has CDR1 LNHDA and CDR2 SQIVND (reference sequence). This CDR3 has 15 residues. Unmatched junction bases numbered 9, after V lost 9 bases and J lost 5 bases. CDR3 sequence reads: CASRQDRANNSPLHF. As DNA, the CDR3 is TGTGCCAGCCGGCAGGACAGGGCCAATAATTCACCCCTCCACTTT.

The chain joins TRBV19 to TRBJ2-5; no firm D call. The CDR3 length is 14 residues. Germline V gene sequence: CDR1 LNHDA, CDR2 SQIVND (reference sequence). With 5 bases removed from V and 0 bases from J, the gap between germline ends came to 10 bases. CDR3 nucleotide sequence: TGTGCCAGTAGTGCGGAGATGTACCAAGAGACCCAGTACTTC. Its translation is CASSAEMYQETQYF.

The V call is TRBV5-1, the J call TRBJ2-3, with D possibly matching TRBD1 (5 bases). CDR1 is SGHRS and CDR2 is YFSETQ in the germline V gene. The CDR3 contains 16 residues. V lost 0 bases, J lost 6 bases, and 17 bases lay in between. The CDR3 spells CASSLVSRQFWDTQYF. The CDR3 DNA reads as TGCGCCAGCAGCTTGGTATCCCGACAGTTCTGGGATACGCAGTATTTT.

The rearrangement joins TRBV9 to TRBJ2-7; perhaps TRBD1 as D (6 bases). This CDR3 spans 14 amino acids. With 3 bases removed from V and 3 bases from J, the gap between germline ends came to 13 bases. Germline-derived CDR1 and CDR2 are SGDLS and YYNGEE. CDR3 protein: CASSAATGGYEQYF. The CDR3 DNA reads as TGTGCCAGCAGCGCTGCGACAGGAGGCTACGAGCAGTACTTC.

V and J are TRBV4-2 and TRBJ1-2, with D perhaps matching TRBD1 (6 bases). This CDR3 region has 17 residues. Germline-derived CDR1 and CDR2 are LGHNA and YNFKEQ. The germline V and J ends were trimmed by 0 bases and 3 bases, with 17 bases remaining between them. DNA of the CDR3: TGTGCCAGCAGCCAAGAAGAGGTCAGGACAGTCGACTATGGCTACACCTTC. This sequence encodes CASSQEEVRTVDYGYTF.

This rearrangement joins TRBV5-1 to TRBJ2-3; 10 bases align to TRBD1. Trimming cost V 4 bases and J 4 bases; bases outside gene matches: 6. This CDR3 spans 15 amino acids. Germline-derived CDR1 and CDR2 are SGHRS and YFSETQ. This chain's CDR3 is CASSPGTGESDTQYF. The CDR3 nucleotides are TGCGCCAGCAGCCCAGGGACAGGGGAGTCAGATACGCAGTATTTT.